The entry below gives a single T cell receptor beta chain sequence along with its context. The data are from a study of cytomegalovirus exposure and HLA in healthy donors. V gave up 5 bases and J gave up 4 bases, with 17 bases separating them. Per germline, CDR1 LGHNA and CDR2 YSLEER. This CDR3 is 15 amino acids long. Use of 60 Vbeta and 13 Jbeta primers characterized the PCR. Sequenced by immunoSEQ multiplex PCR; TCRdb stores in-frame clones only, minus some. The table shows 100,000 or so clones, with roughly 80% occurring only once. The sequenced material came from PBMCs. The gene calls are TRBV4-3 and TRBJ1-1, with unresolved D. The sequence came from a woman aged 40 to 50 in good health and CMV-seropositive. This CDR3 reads CASSFQAGSGTEAFF. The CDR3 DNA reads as TGCGCCAGCAGCTTTCAGGCGGGGTCTGGCACTGAAGCTTTCTTT.